This is a list of T cell receptor beta chains from one sample in a study of blood T cell repertoires in COVID-19. Method: immunoSEQ multiplex PCR; TCRdb's copy keeps in-frame clones and lacks some. Among hundreds of thousands of clones listed, 70% to 90% were seen once. The sample taken for sequencing was peripheral blood. Receptors were obtained from a middle-aged man with acute or convalescent COVID-19. The CDR3 runs from the conserved cysteine through the conserved F or W. The order of the fields is V gene, J gene, clone size, D gene, CDR3 DNA, CDR3 protein. The D gene is left open where the match is weak. Clone size is given for some rows only: seen once, a few or many times, or a class if the clone is expanded.

TRBV12-3/TRBV12-4,TRBJ2-7,-,-,TGTGCCAGCAGTTTGAACAGCCTCTACGAGCAGTACTTC,CASSLNSLYEQYF
TRBV7-9,TRBJ2-2,few,-,TGTGCCAGCAGCTTAACGGGGATCACCGGGGAGCTGTTTTTT,CASSLTGITGELFF
TRBV7-9,TRBJ1-3,-,-,TGTGCCAGCAGCCGAAACGGGGGAGGAAACACCATATATTTT,CASSRNGGGNTIYF
TRBV7-2,TRBJ1-2,once,-,TGTGCCAGCAGCTTGGACAGTTATTATGGCTACACCTTC,CASSLDSYYGYTF
TRBV25-1,TRBJ1-3,few,-,TGTGCCAGCAGTGAGTCGGGGTACACCATATATTTT,CASSESGYTIYF
TRBV4-2,TRBJ2-5,-,-,TGTGCCAGCAGCCATATCGGTGTACAAGAGACCCAGTACTTC,CASSHIGVQETQYF
TRBV11-3,TRBJ2-2,-,-,TGTGCCAGCAGCACAATTAGGGGGTGGGGAGACGGGGAGCTGTTTTTT,CASSTIRGWGDGELFF
TRBV6-1,TRBJ1-5,-,-,TGTGCCAGCAGTGAAGTGCCGGGTTCCTATCAGCCCCAGCATTTT,CASSEVPGSYQPQHF
TRBV28,TRBJ1-4,-,TRBD1,TGTGCCAGCCGGGACAGCGTTACTGGGAAACTGTTTTTT,CASRDSVTGKLFF
TRBV27,TRBJ2-5,-,TRBD2,TGTGCCAGCAGCTGGGGCGGACTAGCGGGGGGGAGGCGGTTTCAAGAGACCCAGTACTTC,CASSWGGLAGGRRFQETQYF
TRBV24-1,TRBJ1-5,-,-,TGTGCCACCAGTGATTTTGGAGATCCGCCCCAGCATTTT,CATSDFGDPPQHF
TRBV13,TRBJ1-1,-,-,TGTGCCAGCAGCCTAAGGTGGTTCACAGGGCGCACGCAGGCTTTCTTT,CASSLRWFTGRTQAFF
TRBV28,TRBJ2-5,-,TRBD2,TGTGCCAGCAGCCTCTCGGTCGCGGGAGCAGAGACCCAGTACTTC,CASSLSVAGAETQYF
TRBV3-1/TRBV3-2,TRBJ1-4,once,-,TGTGCCAGCAGAGCAGGGCGAGTAAACGAAAAACTGTTTTTT,CASRAGRVNEKLFF
TRBV9,TRBJ2-3,once,TRBD2,TGTGCCAGCAGCGTCGGGGGGCTAGCGGGGAGCACAGATACGCAGTATTTT,CASSVGGLAGSTDTQYF
TRBV15,TRBJ2-7,-,TRBD2,TGTGCCACCAGCAGCCGAACCGGGACTAGGGAGGGCGAGCAGTACTTC,CATSSRTGTREGEQYF
TRBV5-1,TRBJ2-7,-,TRBD1,TGCGCCAGCAGTTTTGGACAGGGCTCCTACGAGCAGTACTTC,CASSFGQGSYEQYF
TRBV27,TRBJ1-2,-,-,TGTGCCAGCAGCAACCTGGGAGTAGTTTATGGCTACACCTTC,CASSNLGVVYGYTF
TRBV28,TRBJ1-2,-,-,TGTGCCAGCAGCCTACCCCAAAGGAGAGGAGGCTACACCTTC,CASSLPQRRGGYTF
TRBV5-1,TRBJ1-2,-,-,TGCGCCAGCAGGGCCCCGGGGAGGGGCTACACCTTC,CASRAPGRGYTF
TRBV9,TRBJ2-5,-,-,TGTGCCAGCAGTAGTACGGAAGAGACCCAGTACTTC,CASSSTEETQYF
TRBV28,TRBJ1-2,-,TRBD1,TGTGCCAGCAGTTTGGGTACCCGGGGGACAGATGGCTACACCTTC,CASSLGTRGTDGYTF
TRBV2,TRBJ1-5,-,-,TGTGCCAGCAGTGAATGGGGGGGAATTAGCAATCAGCCCCAGCATTTT,CASSEWGGISNQPQHF
TRBV6-5,TRBJ2-7,-,TRBD1,TGTGCCAGCAGTTACGGGACAGGGTCTGGCGAGCAGTACTTC,CASSYGTGSGEQYF
TRBV9,TRBJ1-1,-,TRBD1,TGTGCCAGCAGCGGACAGACAGGGGGCACTGAAGCTTTCTTT,CASSGQTGGTEAFF
TRBV5-6,TRBJ2-2,-,-,TGTGCCAGCAGCTTGGGCGGACAGCCGAACACCGGGGAGCTGTTTTTT,CASSLGGQPNTGELFF
TRBV5-8,TRBJ2-3,-,TRBD2,TGTGCCAGCAGCTTAAGCGGGGGGGCGATAGATACGCAGTATTTT,CASSLSGGAIDTQYF
TRBV4-2,TRBJ2-3,-,TRBD2,TGTGCCAGCAGCCAAGAAGCTAGCGGGACGGTCGTAGATACGCAGTATTTT,CASSQEASGTVVDTQYF
TRBV19,TRBJ1-2,-,-,TGTGCCAGTAGTATGGCTTCCAGGGGATTTGCTAACTATGGCTACACCTTC,CASSMASRGFANYGYTF
TRBV6-5,TRBJ1-1,few,-,TGTGCCAGCAGTTACGAGGCAGCAATGAACACTGAAGCTTTCTTT,CASSYEAAMNTEAFF
TRBV3-1/TRBV3-2,TRBJ2-1,-,TRBD1,TGTGCCAGCAGCCAAATTGTGACAGGGTGCAATGAGCAGTTCTTC,CASSQIVTGCNEQFF
TRBV9,TRBJ1-6,-,-,TGTGCCAGCAGCCCCAATTTTTCTAATTCACCCCTCCACTTT,CASSPNFSNSPLHF
TRBV7-6,TRBJ2-1,-,TRBD1,TGTGCCAGCAGCTTACGACAGGGGGACTACAATGAGCAGTTCTTC,CASSLRQGDYNEQFF
TRBV19,TRBJ1-1,-,-,TGTGCCAGTAGTATGTACACAGGCTCCCGCACTGAAGCTTTCTTT,CASSMYTGSRTEAFF
TRBV11-2,TRBJ1-4,-,TRBD1,TGTGCCAGCAGCAACCCACGACAGGGGAATGAAAAACTGTTTTTT,CASSNPRQGNEKLFF
TRBV25-1,TRBJ1-4,few,TRBD1,TGTGCCAGCAGTGAATCCACAGGGGCGAGTGAAAAACTGTTTTTT,CASSESTGASEKLFF
TRBV4-2,TRBJ2-1,-,TRBD2,TGTGCCAGCAGCCAAGGGACTAGCGGGGTGAAGGATGAGCAGTTCTTC,CASSQGTSGVKDEQFF
TRBV6-6,TRBJ1-1,-,TRBD1,TGTGCCAGCAGTAAGGGACAGGGAGTGTGGACTGAAGCTTTCTTT,CASSKGQGVWTEAFF
TRBV29-1,TRBJ2-7,-,-,TGCAGCGGCGAAAGGACCCCTGGAGGAGAGCAGTACTTC,CSGERTPGGEQYF
TRBV11-2,TRBJ2-5,-,TRBD2,TGTGCCAGCAGCCCGCCGCGGACTAGAGGAGAGACCCAGTACTTC,CASSPPRTRGETQYF
TRBV6-1,TRBJ1-2,-,TRBD1,TGTGCCAGCAGACGGGACAGCTATGGCTACACCTTC,CASRRDSYGYTF
TRBV3-1/TRBV3-2,TRBJ2-7,-,TRBD2,TGTGCCAGCAGCCTATCGGGGGGGCGGGACGAGCAGTACTTC,CASSLSGGRDEQYF
TRBV2,TRBJ1-1,few,-,TGTGCCAGCAGCCCTACGGGTTTGAACACTGAAGCTTTCTTT,CASSPTGLNTEAFF
TRBV5-6,TRBJ2-2,many,-,TGTGCCAGCAGCCCTCAACGGAGACACACCGGGGAGCTGTTTTTT,CASSPQRRHTGELFF
TRBV6-5,TRBJ2-5,once,TRBD2,TGTGCCAGCAGTTACGGGGTAGCGGGGGGCCGGGAGACCCAGTACTTC,CASSYGVAGGRETQYF